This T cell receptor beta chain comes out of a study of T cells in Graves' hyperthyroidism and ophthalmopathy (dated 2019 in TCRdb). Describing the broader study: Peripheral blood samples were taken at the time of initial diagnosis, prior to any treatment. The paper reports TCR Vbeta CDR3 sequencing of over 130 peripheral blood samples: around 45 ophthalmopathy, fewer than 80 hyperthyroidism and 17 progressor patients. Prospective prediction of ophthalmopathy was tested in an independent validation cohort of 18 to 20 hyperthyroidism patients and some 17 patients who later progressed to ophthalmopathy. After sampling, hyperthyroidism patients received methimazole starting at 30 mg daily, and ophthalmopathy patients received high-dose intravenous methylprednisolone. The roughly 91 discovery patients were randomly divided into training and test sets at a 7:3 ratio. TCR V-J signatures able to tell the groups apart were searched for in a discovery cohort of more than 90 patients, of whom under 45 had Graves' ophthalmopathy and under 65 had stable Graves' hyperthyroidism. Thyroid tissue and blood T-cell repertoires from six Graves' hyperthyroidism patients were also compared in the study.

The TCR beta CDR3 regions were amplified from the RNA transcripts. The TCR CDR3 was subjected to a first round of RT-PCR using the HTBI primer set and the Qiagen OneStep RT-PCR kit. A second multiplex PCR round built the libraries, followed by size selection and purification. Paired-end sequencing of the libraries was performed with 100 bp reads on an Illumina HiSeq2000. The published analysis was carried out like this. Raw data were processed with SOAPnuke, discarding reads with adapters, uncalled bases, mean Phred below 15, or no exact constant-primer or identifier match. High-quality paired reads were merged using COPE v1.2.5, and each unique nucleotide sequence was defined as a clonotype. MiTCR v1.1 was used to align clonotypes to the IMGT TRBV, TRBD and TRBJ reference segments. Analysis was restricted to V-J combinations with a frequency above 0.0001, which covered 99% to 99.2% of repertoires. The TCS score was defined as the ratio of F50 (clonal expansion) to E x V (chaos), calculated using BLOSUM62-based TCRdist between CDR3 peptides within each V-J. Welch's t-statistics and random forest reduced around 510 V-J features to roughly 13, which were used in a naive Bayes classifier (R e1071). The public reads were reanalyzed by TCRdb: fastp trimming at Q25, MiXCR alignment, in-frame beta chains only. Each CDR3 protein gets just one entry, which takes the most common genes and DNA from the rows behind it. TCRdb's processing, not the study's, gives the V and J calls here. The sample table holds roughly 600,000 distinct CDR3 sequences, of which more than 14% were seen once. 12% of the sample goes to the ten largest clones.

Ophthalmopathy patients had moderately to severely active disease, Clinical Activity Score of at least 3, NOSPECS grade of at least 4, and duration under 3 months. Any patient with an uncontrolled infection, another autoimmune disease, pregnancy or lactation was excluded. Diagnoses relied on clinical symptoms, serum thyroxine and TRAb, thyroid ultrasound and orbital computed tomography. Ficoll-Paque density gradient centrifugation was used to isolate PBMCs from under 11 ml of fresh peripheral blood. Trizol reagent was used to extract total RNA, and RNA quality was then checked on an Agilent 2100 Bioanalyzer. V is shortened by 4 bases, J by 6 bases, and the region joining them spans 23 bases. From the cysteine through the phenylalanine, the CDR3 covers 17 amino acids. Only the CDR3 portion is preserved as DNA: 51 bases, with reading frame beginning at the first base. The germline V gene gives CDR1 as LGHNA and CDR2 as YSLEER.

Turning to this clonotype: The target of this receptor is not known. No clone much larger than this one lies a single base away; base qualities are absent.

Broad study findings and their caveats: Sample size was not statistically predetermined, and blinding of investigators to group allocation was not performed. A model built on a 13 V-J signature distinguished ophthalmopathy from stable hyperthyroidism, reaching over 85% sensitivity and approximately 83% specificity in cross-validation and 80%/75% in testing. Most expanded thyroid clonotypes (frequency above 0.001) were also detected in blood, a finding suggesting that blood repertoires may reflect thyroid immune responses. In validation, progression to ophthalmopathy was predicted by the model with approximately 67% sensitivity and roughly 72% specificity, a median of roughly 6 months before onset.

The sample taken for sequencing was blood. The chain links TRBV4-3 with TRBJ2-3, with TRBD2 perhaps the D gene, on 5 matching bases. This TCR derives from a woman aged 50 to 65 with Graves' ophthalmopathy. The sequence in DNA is TGCGCCAGCAGCCTAGCAGAGCGGCCTCTTACTCCGGATACGCAGTATTTT. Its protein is CASSLAERPLTPDTQYF.